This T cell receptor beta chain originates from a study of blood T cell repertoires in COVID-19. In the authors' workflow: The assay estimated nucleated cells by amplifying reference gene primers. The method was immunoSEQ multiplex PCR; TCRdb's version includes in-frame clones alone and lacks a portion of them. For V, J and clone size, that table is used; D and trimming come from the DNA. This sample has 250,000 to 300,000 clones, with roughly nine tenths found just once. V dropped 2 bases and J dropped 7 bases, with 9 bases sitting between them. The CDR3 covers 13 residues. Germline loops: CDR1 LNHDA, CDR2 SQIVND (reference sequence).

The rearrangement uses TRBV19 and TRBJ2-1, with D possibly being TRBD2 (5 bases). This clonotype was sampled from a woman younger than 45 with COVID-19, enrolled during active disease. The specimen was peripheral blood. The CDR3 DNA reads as TGTGCCAGTAGTATATCTAGCTTGAATGAGCAGTTCTTC. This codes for CASSISSLNEQFF.